The present entry profiles one TCR beta chain with its context. Its specificity is not known. The junction does not match germline at one end; this may be a read error. This sample is part of a study of cytomegalovirus exposure and HLA in healthy donors. Use of 60 Vbeta and 13 Jbeta primers characterized the PCR. Some clones are missing from TCRdb's copy, which holds only in-frame ones; the method was immunoSEQ multiplex PCR. The sample holds about 160,000 clones; about 85% are singletons and the top ten take about 2.1%. Study outcomes and limitations: Published work reported that the classifier diagnosed cytomegalovirus status with high specificity and sensitivity. In an earlier analysis, most TCR beta V segments were productive about 87% or about 30% of the time. Sequencing artifact likely explains a cluster of highly shared sequence variants.

The sequencing input was PBMCs. The TCR was taken from a man aged 18 to 29 in good health and CMV-seropositive.

For the CDR3, the DNA is TGTGCCAGCAGTTCGAACATTTCCCCCCTTTTT. Its protein product is CASSSNISPLF. The chain carries TRBV2 and TRBJ1-1; no reliable D call. CDR3 length: 11 residues. The germline V gene encodes CDR1 SNHLY and CDR2 FYNNEI.